Shown below are 5 T cell receptor beta chains from a single sample sequenced in a study of cytomegalovirus exposure and HLA in healthy donors. Only in-frame clones appear in the TCRdb table, and some are missing; sequencing was by immunoSEQ multiplex PCR. The sample yields around 110,000 clones, 88% seen once. Material for sequencing was PBMCs. All receptors come from a woman aged 18-29 years in good health and CMV-seropositive.

This chain joins TRBV7-6 and TRBJ2-1; weak D call: TRBD2 (7 bases). Trimming shortened V by 1 base and J by 9 bases, and 16 bases separated the two germline ends. Germline loops: CDR1 SGHVS, CDR2 FNYEAQ. This CDR3 region has 15 residues. In nucleotides, the CDR3 is TGTGCCAGCAGCTTAGGAATGTCGGGGGGCGGTGAGCAGTTCTTC. As protein: CASSLGMSGGGEQFF.

V is TRBV27 and J is TRBJ1-1, with D possibly being TRBD1 (5 bases). This CDR3 region has 15 residues. CDR1 and CDR2 (germline): MNHEY, SMNVEV (reference sequence). Trimming took 0 bases from V and 4 from J, leaving 12 bases between them. CDR3 in amino acids: CASSLSSGWTTEAFF. The DNA for the CDR3 is TGTGCCAGCAGTTTATCGTCAGGGTGGACCACTGAAGCTTTCTTT.

This chain joins TRBV28 and TRBJ2-7; D is unresolved. The CDR3 spans 14 residues. V lost 4 bases and J 9 bases, leaving 19 bases between the germline ends. Germline CDR1 MDHEN, CDR2 SYDVKM. CDR3 DNA sequence: TGTGCCAGCAGTTCATTCCCCTCTGAGAAGAGGCAGTACGTC. It codes for CASSSFPSEKRQYV.

This clone appeared once. The V gene is TRBV5-6, the J gene TRBJ1-1; no firm D call. The CDR3 is 14 residues long. From germline, CDR1 is SGHDT and CDR2 YYEEEE. V lost 4 bases and J 5 bases, leaving 15 bases between the germline ends. The CDR3 sequence is CASSPVLFGTEAFF. Here the CDR3 DNA reads TGTGCCAGCAGCCCGGTATTGTTCGGGACTGAAGCTTTCTTT.

The chain is built from TRBV19 and TRBJ2-4; D is possibly TRBD2 (6 bases). The V and J ends lost 3 bases and 2 bases respectively, with 8 bases between them. CDR1 and CDR2 (germline): LNHDA, SQIVND (reference sequence). The CDR3 runs to 14 residues. The CDR3: CASSMEGTKNIQYF. CDR3 nucleotides: TGTGCCAGTAGTATGGAGGGTACCAAAAACATTCAGTACTTC.